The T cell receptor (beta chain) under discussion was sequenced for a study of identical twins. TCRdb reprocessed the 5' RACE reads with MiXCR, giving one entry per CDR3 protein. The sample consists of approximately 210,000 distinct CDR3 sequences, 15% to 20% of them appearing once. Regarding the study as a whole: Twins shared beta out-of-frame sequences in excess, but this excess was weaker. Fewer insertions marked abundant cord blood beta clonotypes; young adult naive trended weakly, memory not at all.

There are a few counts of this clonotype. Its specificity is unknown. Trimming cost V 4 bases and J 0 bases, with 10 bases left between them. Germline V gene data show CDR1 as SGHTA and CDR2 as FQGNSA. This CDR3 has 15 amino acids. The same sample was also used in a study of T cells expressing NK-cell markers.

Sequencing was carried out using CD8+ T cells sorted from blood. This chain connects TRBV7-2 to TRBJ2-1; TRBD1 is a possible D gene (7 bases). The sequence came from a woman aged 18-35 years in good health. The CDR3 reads CASSSGGTSYNEQFF. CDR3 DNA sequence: TGTGCCAGCAGCTCAGGGGGGACCTCCTACAATGAGCAGTTCTTC. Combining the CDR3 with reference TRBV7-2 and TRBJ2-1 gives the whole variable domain GAGVSQSPSNKVTEKGKDVELRCDPISGHTALYWYRQSLGQGLEFLIYFQGNSAPDKSGLPSDRFSAERTGGSVSTLTIQRTQQEDSAVYLCASSSGGTSYNEQFFGPGTRLTVL.